This entry is about one TCR beta chain. What it binds is not known. Reverse transcription of all isolated RNA meant that expressed TCRB transcripts were sequenced. Some clones are missing from TCRdb's copy, which holds only in-frame ones; the method was immunoSEQ multiplex PCR. Here the sample spans nearly 350,000 clones, approximately 8% being singletons. The data are from a study of beta chain features in type 1 diabetes. General study points: cDNA-based sequencing might over-represent cells highly expressing TCR. Across patients, naive, central memory and Treg TCRB repertoires exhibited apparently greater similarity than was observed across healthy donors.

Germline CDR1 and CDR2: SGHVS and FQNEAQ. With V trimmed by 5 bases and J by 4 bases, 6 bases remained unmatched. This CDR3 is 15 amino acids long. The chain carries TRBV7-8 and TRBJ2-7; 12 bases are a match to TRBD2. This sequence was found in a woman aged 18-35 years in good health. The specimen was central memory CD4+ T cells from blood. CDR3 sequence (DNA): TGTGCCAGCAGCCCTAGCGGGAGGGCCGATTACGAGCAGTACTTC. It codes for CASSPSGRADYEQYF.